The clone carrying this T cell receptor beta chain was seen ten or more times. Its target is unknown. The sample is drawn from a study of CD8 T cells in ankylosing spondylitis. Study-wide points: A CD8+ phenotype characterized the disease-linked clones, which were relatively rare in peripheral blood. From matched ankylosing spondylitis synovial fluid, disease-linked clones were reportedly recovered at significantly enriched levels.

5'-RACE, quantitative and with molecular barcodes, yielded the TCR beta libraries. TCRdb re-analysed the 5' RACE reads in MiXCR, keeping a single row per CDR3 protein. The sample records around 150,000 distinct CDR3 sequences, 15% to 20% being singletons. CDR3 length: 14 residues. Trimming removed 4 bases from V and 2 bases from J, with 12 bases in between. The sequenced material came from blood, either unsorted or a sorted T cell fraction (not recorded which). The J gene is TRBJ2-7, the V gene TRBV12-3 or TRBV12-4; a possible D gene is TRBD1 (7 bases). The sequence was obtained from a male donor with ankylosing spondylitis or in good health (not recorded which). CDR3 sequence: CASSSQGGPYEQYF. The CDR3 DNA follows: TGTGCCAGCAGTTCCCAGGGGGGACCCTACGAGCAGTACTTC.